In this sample, the clone carrying this T cell receptor beta chain turned up once. Produced via immunoSEQ multiplex PCR; TCRdb's table is partial and in-frame only. Among roughly 340,000 clones, more than 75% were seen once, and the ten largest hold less than 3.5%. The record originates from a study of blood T cell repertoires in COVID-19. Study-level information: PBMCs, B-cell-depleted T cells, or T cells were the source of the cDNA or gDNA that made up the material.

The clonotype comes from a woman between 18 and 29 years old who had recovered from COVID-19. The sample comprised peripheral blood.

CDR3 region: CAWSAPTSGWSNEQFF. The DNA for the CDR3 is TGTGCCTGGAGTGCACCTACTAGCGGGTGGTCCAATGAGCAGTTCTTC. The rearrangement links TRBV30 to TRBJ2-1; 9 bases align to TRBD2. The V gene end was trimmed by 1 base and the J gene end by 6 bases; junction bases not matched to a gene: 10. Germline V gene lookup returns CDR1 GTSNPN and CDR2 SVGIG (reference sequence). The CDR3 consists of 16 residues.